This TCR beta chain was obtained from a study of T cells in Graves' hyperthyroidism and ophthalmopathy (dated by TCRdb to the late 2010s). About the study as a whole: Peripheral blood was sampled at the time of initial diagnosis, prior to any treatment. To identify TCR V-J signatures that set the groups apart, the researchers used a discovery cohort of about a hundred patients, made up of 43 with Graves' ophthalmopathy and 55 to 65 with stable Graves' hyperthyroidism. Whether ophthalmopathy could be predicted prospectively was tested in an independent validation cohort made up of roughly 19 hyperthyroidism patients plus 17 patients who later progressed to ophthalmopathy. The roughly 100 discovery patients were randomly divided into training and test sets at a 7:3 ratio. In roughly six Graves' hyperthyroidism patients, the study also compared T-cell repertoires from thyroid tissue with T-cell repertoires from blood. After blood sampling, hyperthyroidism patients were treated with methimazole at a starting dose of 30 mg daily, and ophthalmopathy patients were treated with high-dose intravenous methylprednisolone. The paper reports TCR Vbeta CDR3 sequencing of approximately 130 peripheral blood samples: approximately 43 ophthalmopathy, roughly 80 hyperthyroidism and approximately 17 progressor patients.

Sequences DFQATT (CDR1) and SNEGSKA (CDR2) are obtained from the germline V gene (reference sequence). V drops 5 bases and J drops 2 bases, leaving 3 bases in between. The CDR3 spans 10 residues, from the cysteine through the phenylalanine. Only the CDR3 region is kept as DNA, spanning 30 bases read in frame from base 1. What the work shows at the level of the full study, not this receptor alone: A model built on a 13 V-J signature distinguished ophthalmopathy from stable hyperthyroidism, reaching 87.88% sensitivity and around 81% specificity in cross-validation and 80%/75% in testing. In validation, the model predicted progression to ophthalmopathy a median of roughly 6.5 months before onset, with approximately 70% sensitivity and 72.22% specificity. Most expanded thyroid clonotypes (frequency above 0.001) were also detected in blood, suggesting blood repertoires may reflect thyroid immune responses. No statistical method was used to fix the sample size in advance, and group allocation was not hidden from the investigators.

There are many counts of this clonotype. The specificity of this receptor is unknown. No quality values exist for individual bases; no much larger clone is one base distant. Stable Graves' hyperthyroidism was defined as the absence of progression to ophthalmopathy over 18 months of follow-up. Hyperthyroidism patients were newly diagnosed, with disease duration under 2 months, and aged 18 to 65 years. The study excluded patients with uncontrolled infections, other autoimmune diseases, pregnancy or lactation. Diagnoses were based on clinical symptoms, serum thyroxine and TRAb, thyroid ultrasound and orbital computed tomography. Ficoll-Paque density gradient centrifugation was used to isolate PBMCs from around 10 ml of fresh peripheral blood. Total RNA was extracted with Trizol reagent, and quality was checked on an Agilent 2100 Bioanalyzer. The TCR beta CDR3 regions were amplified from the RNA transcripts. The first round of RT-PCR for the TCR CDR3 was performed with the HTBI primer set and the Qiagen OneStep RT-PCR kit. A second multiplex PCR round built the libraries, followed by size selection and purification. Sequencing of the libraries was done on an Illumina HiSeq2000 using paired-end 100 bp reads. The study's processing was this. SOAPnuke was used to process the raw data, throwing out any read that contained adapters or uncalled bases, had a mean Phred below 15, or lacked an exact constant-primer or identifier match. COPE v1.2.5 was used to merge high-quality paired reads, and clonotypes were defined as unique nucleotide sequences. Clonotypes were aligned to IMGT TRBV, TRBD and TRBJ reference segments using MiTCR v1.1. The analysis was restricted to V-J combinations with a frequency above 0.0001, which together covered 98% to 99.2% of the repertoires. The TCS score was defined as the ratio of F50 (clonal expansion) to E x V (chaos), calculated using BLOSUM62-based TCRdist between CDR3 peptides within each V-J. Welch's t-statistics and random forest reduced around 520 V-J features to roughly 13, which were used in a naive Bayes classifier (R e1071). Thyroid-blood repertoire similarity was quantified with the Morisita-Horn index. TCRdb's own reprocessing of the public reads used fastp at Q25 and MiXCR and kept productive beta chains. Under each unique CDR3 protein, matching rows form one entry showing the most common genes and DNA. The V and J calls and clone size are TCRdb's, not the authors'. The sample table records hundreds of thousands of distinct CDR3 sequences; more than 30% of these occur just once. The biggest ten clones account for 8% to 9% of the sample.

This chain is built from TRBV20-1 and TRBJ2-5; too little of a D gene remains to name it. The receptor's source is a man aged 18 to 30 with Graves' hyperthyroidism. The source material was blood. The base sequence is TGCAGTGCTGATCAAGAGACCCAGTACTTC. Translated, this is CSADQETQYF.